This T cell receptor (beta chain) derives from a study of blood T cell dynamics during melanoma immunotherapy. The time point here: pre-treatment baseline. Each cfDNA sample had a fixed 40 ng loaded. Some clones are missing from TCRdb's copy, which holds only in-frame ones; the method was immunoSEQ multiplex PCR. The top ten hold about 11% of the sample, which has about 6,300 clones, about 90% seen once. On this clone itself: What it binds is unknown.

The ends lost 5 bases at V and 6 bases at J; junction bases unmatched: 6. CDR3 size: 14 residues. Germline V lookup: CDR1 ENHRY, CDR2 SYGVKD. Notes on the study in general: Disease-control patients, not progressors, showed rising cfDNA rearrangement scores by W3.

The receptor's source is a human donor with melanoma. Sample: cell-free DNA from blood, taken from a patient treated with checkpoint blockade. J is TRBJ2-2 and V is TRBV10-3; 7 bases are shared with TRBD1. Here the CDR3 DNA reads TGTGCCATCAGTCCGACAGGGTGCGCCGGGGAGCTGTTTTTT. This encodes CAISPTGCAGELFF.